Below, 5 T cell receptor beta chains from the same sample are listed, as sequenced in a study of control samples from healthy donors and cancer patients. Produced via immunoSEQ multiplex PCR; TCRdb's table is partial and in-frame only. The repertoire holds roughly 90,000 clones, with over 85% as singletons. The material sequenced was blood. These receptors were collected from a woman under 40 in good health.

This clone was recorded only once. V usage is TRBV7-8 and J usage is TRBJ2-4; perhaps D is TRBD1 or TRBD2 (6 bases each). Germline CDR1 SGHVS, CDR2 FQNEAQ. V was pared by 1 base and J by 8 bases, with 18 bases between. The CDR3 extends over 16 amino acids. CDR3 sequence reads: CASSLGGAWTLDIQYF. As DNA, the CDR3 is TGTGCCAGCAGCTTAGGGGGGGCATGGACCCTAGACATTCAGTACTTC.

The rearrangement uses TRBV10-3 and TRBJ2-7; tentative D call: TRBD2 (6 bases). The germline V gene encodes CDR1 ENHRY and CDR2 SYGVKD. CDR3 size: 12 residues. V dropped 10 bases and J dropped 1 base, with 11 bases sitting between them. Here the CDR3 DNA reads TGTGCCACCGGGAGAGATTCCTACGAGCAGTACTTC. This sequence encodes CATGRDSYEQYF.

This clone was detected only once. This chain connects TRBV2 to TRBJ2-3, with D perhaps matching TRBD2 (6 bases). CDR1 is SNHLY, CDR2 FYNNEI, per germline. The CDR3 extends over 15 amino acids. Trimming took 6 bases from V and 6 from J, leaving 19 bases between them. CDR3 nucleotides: TGTGCCAGCAGAGCTACCGGGACTGTGATCGATACGCAGTATTTT. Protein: CASRATGTVIDTQYF. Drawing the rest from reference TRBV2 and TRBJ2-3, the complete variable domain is EPEVTQTPSHQVTQMGQEVILRCVPISNHLYFYWYRQILGQKVEFLVSFYNNEISEKSEIFDDQFSVERPDGSNFTLKIRSTKLEDSAMYFCASRATGTVIDTQYFGPGTRLTVL.

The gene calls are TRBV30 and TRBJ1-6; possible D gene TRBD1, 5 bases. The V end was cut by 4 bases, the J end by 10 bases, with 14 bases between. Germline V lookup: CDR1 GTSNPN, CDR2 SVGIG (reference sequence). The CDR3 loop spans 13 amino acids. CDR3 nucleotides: TGTGCCTGGAATCCCCAGGGTGGGTCACCCCTCCACTTT. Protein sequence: CAWNPQGGSPLHF. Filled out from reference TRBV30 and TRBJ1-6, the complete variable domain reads SQTIHQWPATLVQPVGSPLSLECTVEGTSNPNLYWYRQAAGRGLQLLFYSVGIGQISSEVPQNLSASRPQDRQFILSSKKLLLSDSGFYLCAWNPQGGSPLHFGNGTRLTVT.

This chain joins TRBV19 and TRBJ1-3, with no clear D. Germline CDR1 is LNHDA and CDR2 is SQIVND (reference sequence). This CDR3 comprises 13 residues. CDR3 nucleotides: TGTGCTAGCCTTACAAGCTCTGGAAACACCATATATTTT. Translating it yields CASLTSSGNTIYF.